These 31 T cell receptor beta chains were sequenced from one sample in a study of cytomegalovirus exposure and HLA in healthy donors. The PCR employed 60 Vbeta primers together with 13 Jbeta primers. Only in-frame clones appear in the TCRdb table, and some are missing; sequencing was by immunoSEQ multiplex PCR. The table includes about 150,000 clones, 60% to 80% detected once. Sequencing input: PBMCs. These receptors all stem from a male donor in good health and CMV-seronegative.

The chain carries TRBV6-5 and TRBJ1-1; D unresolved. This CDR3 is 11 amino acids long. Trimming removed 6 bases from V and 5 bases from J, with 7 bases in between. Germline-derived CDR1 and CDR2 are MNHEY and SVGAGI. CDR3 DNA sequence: TGTGCCAGCAGCGGGAGGACTGAAGCTTTCTTT. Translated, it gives CASSGRTEAFF.

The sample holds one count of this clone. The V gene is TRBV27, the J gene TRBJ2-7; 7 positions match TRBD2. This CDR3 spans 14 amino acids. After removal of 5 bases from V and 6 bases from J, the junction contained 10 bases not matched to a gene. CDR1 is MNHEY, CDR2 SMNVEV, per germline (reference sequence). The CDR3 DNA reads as TGTGCCAGCAGTCCACAACGTTCGGGGGGCGAGCAGTACTTC. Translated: CASSPQRSGGEQYF.

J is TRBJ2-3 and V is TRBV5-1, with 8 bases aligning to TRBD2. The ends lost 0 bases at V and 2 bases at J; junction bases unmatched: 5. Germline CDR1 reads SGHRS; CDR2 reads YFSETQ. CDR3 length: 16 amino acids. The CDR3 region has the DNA TGCGCCAGCAGCTTGGCGACTAGCGTATCCACAGATACGCAGTATTTT. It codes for CASSLATSVSTDTQYF.

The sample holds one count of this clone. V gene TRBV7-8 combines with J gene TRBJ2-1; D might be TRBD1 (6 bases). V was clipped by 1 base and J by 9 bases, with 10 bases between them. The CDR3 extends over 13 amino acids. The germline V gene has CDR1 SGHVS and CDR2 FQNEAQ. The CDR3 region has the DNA TGTGCCAGCAGCTTAGATTTAGGGGGTGAGCAGTTCTTC. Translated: CASSLDLGGEQFF. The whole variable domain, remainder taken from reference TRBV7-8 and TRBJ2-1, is GAGVSQSPRYKVAKRGQDVALRCDPISGHVSLFWYQQALGQGPEFLTYFQNEAQLDKSGLPSDRFFAERPEGSVSTLKIQRTQQEDSAVYLCASSLDLGGEQFFGPGTRLTVL.

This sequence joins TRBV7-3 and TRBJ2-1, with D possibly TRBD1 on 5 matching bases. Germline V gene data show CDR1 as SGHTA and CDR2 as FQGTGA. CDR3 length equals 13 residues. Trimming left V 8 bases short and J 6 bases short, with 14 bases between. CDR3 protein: CASGQGHGNEQFF. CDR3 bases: TGTGCCAGCGGCCAGGGTCATGGCAATGAGCAGTTCTTC.

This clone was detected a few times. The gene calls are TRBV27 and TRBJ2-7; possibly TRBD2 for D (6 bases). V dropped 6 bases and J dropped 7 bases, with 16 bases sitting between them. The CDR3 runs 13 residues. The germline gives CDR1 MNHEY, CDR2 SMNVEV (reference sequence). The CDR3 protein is CASRDGGGDEQYF. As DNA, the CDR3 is TGTGCCAGCAGAGACGGGGGAGGAGATGAGCAGTACTTC.

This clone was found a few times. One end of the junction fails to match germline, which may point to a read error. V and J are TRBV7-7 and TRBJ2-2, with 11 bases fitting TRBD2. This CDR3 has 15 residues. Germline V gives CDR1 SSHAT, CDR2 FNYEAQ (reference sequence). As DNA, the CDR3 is TGTGCTAGCACCCTAGCGGGGGGGAACACCGGGGAGCTGTTTTTT. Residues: CASTLAGGNTGELFF.

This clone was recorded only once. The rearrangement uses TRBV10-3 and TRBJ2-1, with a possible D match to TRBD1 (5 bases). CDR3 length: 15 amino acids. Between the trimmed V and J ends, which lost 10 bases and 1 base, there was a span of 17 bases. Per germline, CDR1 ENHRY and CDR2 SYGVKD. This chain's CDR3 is CATDPGDSSYNEQFF. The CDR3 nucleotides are TGTGCCACCGACCCAGGAGACAGTTCCTACAATGAGCAGTTCTTC.

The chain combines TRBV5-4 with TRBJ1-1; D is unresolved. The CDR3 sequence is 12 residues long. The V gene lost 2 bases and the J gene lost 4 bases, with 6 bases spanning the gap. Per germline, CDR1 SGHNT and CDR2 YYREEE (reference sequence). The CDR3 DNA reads TGTGCCAGCAGCTTTGCCGGCACTGAAGCTTTCTTT. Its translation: CASSFAGTEAFF.

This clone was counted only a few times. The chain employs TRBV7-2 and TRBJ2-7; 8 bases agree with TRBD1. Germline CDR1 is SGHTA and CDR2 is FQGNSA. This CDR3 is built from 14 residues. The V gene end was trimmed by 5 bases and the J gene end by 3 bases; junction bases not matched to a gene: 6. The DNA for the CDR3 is TGTGCCAGCAGCGATGGGACAGGAAACTACGAGCAGTACTTC. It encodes CASSDGTGNYEQYF. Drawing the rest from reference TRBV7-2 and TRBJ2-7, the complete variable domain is GAGVSQSPSNKVTEKGKDVELRCDPISGHTALYWYRQSLGQGLEFLIYFQGNSAPDKSGLPSDRFSAERTGGSVSTLTIQRTQQEDSAVYLCASSDGTGNYEQYFGPGTRLTVT.

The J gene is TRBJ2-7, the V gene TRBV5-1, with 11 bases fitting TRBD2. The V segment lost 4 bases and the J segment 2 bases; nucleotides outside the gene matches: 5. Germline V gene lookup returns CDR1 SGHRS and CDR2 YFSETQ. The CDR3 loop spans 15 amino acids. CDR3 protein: CASSQGLAGTYEQYF. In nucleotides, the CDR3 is TGCGCCAGCAGCCAAGGACTAGCGGGTACCTACGAGCAGTACTTC.

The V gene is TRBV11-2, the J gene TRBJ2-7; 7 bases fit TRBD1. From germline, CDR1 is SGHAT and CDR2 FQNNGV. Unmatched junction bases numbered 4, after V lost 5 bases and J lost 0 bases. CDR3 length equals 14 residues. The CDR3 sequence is CASSLQGSSYEQYF. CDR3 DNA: TGTGCCAGCAGCCTACAGGGGAGCTCCTACGAGCAGTACTTC.

CDR3 DNA sequence: TGTGCCAGCAGTTTAGTCCCCCAGTACACTGAAGCTTTCTTT. This codes for CASSLVPQYTEAFF. The chain links TRBV27 to TRBJ1-1; no firm D call. CDR3 length equals 14 residues. Germline CDR1 reads MNHEY; CDR2 reads SMNVEV (reference sequence). V was clipped by 2 bases and J by 3 bases, with 10 bases between them.

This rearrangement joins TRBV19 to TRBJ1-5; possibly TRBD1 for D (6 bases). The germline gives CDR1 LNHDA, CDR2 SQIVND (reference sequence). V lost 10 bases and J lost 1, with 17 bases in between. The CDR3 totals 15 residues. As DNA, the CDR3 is TGTGCCACCCCATCGGGGAGGGGGAGCAATCAGCCCCAGCATTTT. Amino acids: CATPSGRGSNQPQHF.

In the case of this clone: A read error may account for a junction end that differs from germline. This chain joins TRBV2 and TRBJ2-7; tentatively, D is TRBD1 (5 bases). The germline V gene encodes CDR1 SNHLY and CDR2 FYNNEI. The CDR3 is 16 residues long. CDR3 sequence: CTSSEALLGRAYEQYF. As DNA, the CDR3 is TGTACCAGCAGTGAAGCGCTTCTTGGCAGGGCCTACGAGCAGTACTTC.

Here the CDR3 DNA reads TGTGCCAGCAGTTTATCCCCTCGGACTAGCGGTCCCTACAATGAGCAGTTCTTC. Translated: CASSLSPRTSGPYNEQFF. This rearrangement joins TRBV27 to TRBJ2-1; 10 positions agree with TRBD2. Germline trimming cut 0 bases from V and 2 bases from J; bases unmatched to any gene: 7. The germline CDR1 and CDR2 sequences are MNHEY and SMNVEV (reference sequence). The CDR3 totals 18 residues.

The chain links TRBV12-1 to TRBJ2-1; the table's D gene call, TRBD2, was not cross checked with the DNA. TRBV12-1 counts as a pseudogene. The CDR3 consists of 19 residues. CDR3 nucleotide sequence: TGTGCCAGCATAATAGGTGCCGGGACTAGCTGCACTTCCTACAATGAGCAGTTCTTC. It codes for CASIIGAGTSCTSYNEQFF.

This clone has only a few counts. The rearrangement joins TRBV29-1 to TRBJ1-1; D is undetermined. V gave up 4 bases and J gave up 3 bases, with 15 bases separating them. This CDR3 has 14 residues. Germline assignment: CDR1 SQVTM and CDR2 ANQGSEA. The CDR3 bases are TGCAGCGTTGTAGCCCGAACCAAGGACACTGAAGCTTTCTTT. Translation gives CSVVARTKDTEAFF.

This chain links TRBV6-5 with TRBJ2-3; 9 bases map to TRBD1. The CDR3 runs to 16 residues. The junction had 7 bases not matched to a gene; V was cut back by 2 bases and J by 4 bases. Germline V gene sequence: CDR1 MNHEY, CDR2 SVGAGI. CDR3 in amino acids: CASSYTGQGLSDTQYF. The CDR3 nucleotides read TGTGCCAGCAGTTACACGGGACAGGGTTTGTCAGATACGCAGTATTTT.

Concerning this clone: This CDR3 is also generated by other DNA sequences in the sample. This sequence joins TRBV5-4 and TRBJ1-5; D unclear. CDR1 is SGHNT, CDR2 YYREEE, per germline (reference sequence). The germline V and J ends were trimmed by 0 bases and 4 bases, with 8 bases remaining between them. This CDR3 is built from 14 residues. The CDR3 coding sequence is TGTGCCAGCAGCTTGGCCCCCGGGAATCAGCCCCAGCATTTT. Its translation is CASSLAPGNQPQHF.

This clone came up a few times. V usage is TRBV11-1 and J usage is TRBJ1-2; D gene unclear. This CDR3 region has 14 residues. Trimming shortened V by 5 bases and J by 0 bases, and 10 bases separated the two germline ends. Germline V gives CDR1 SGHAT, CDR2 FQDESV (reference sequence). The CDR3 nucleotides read TGTGCCAGCAGCCAATGGGCAGCTAACTATGGCTACACCTTC. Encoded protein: CASSQWAANYGYTF.

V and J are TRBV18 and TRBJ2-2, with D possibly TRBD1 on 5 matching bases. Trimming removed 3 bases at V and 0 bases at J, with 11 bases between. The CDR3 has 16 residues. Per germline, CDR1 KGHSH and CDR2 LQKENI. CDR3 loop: CASSPARQSNTGELFF. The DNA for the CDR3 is TGTGCCAGCTCACCCGCTAGACAGTCGAACACCGGGGAGCTGTTTTTT.

The CDR3 is CASSLSTGNGGYTF. In DNA form, the CDR3 reads TGTGCCAGCAGTTTATCAACAGGGAACGGAGGCTACACCTTC. The chain links TRBV27 to TRBJ1-2; maybe TRBD1 (6 bases). Germline CDR1 MNHEY, CDR2 SMNVEV (reference sequence). This CDR3 has 14 residues. Between the trimmed V and J ends, which lost 0 bases and 8 bases, there was a span of 13 bases.

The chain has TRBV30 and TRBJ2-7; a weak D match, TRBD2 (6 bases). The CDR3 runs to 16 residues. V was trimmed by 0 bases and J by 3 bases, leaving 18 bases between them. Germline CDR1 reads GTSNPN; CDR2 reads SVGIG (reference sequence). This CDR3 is CAWSVLGPSVNYEQYF. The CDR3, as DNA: TGTGCCTGGAGTGTACTAGGACCTAGCGTCAACTACGAGCAGTACTTC.

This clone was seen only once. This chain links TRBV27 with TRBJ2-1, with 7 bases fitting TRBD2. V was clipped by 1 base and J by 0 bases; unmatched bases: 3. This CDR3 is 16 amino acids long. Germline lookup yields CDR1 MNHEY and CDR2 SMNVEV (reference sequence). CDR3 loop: CASSLWGGSSYNEQFF. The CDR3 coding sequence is TGTGCCAGCAGTTTATGGGGGGGTAGCTCCTACAATGAGCAGTTCTTC.

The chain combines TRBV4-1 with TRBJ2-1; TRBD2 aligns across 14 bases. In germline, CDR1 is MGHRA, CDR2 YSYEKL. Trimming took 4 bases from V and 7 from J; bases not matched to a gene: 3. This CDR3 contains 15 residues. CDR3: CASSPRTSGRNEQFF. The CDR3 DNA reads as TGCGCCAGCAGCCCCCGGACTAGCGGGAGGAATGAGCAGTTCTTC.

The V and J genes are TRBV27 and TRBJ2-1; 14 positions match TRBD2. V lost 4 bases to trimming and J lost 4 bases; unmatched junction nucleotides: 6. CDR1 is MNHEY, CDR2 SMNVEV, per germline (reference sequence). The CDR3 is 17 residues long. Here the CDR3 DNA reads TGTGCCAGCAGTTCCCGACTAGCGGGAGGGCTGTACAATGAGCAGTTCTTC. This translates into CASSSRLAGGLYNEQFF.

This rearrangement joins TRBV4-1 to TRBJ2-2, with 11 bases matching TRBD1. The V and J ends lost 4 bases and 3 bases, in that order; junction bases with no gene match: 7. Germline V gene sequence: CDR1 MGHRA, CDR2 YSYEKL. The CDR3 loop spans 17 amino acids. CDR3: CASSPDRTGGYTGELFF. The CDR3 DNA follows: TGCGCCAGCAGCCCTGACCGGACAGGGGGCTACACCGGGGAGCTGTTTTTT.

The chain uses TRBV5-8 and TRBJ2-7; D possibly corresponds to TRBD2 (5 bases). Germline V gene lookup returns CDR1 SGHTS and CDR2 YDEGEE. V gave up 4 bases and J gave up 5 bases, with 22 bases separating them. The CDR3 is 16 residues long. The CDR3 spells CASSLAGETLVDEQYF. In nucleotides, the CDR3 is TGTGCCAGCAGCCTGGCCGGGGAGACCCTTGTCGACGAGCAGTACTTC. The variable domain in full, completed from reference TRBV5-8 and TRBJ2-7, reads EAGVTQSPTHLIKTRGQQATLRCSPISGHTSVYWYQQALGLGLQFLLWYDEGEERNRGNFPPRFSGRQFPNYSSELNVNALELEDSALYLCASSLAGETLVDEQYFGPGTRLTVT.

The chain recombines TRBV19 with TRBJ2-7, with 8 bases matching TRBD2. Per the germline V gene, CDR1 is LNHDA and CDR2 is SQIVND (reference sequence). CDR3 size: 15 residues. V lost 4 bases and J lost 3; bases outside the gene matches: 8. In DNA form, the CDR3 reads TGTGCCAGTAGTAAAGCGGGAGATGGGGGCTACGAGCAGTACTTC. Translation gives CASSKAGDGGYEQYF.

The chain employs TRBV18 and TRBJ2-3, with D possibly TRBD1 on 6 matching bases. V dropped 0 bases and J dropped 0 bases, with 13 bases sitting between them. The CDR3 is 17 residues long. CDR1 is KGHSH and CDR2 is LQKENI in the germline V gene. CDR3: CASSPPNSRGSTDTQYF. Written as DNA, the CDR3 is TGTGCCAGCTCACCACCGAATTCCAGGGGCAGCACAGATACGCAGTATTTT.